The rows below give T cell receptor beta chains drawn from one sample of a study of T cell repertoires in cytomegalovirus infection. Each CDR3 protein is one row after TCRdb ran MiXCR on the reads. Found here are some 300,000 distinct CDR3 sequences, roughly a sixth of them singletons; the top ten hold around 12%. The sequencing sample was made of PBMCs. The receptors derive from a human donor in good health (CMV status not recorded). Some clones in this sample may be carry-over from other donors' samples. CDR3s include the opening cysteine and the closing phenylalanine or tryptophan.

cdr3_length j_call v_call cdr3_aa
15 TRBJ1-2 TRBV4-1 CASSQPEDANYGYTF
15 TRBJ1-5 TRBV28 CASSFGRTGFQPQHF
12 TRBJ2-5 TRBV20-1 CSARARKETQYF
14 TRBJ1-5 TRBV20-1 CSARPSPPNQPQHF
17 TRBJ2-7 TRBV5-6 CASSLMGQNLGSYEQYF
16 TRBJ2-7 TRBV7-2 CASSSGTSGFSYEQYF
15 TRBJ2-1 TRBV6-1 CASSTKAGGYNEQFF
16 TRBJ2-5 TRBV5-8 CASSFIGTSGGETQYF
15 TRBJ1-5 TRBV6-5 CASSQGLPGNQPQHF
13 TRBJ2-7 TRBV20-1 CSASSGGAYEQYF
14 TRBJ1-2 TRBV6-5 CASSIRNRDYGYTF
16 TRBJ2-7 TRBV10-3 CAISPGTSGVSYEQYF
17 TRBJ2-5 TRBV4-1 CASSQEAVRGYQETQYF
17 TRBJ1-1 TRBV4-3 CASSPRGGGDTNTEAFF
16 TRBJ2-1 TRBV7-9 CASSPVPGHSYNEQFF
14 TRBJ1-5 TRBV2 CASRLGVGNQPQHF
16 TRBJ2-1 TRBV7-2 CASSPLPGGPGNEQFF
16 TRBJ2-2 TRBV5-5 CASSLGRQDYTGELFF
14 TRBJ2-5 TRBV28 CASRDNGGTETQYF
12 TRBJ2-5 TRBV5-1 CASGRTEETQYF
11 TRBJ1-2 TRBV28 CASSGTDRYTF
13 TRBJ1-4 TRBV7-2 CASSSSTLEKLFF
16 TRBJ2-1 TRBV18 CASSPLYLGLENEQFF
15 TRBJ1-6 TRBV12-3/TRBV12-4 CASRPGGTVNSPLHF
13 TRBJ1-4 TRBV7-6 CASSLFPVEKLFF
17 TRBJ2-1 TRBV4-2 CASSQGLAGGLGNEQFF
15 TRBJ2-1 TRBV7-8 CANSSRGSSYNEQFF
15 TRBJ1-6 TRBV7-9 CASSLALGANSPLHF
14 TRBJ2-7 TRBV7-2 CASSLVGRLYEQYF
16 TRBJ1-4 TRBV28 CASSFGRISTNEKLFF
14 TRBJ1-5 TRBV7-2 CASSLAVSNQPQHF
12 TRBJ2-7 TRBV7-9 CASSDGALKQYF
14 TRBJ1-1 TRBV20-1 CSARGVGLNTEAFF
14 TRBJ2-1 TRBV9 CASSGTGRYNEQFF
12 TRBJ1-3 TRBV7-9 CASSLTGNTIYF
14 TRBJ1-2 TRBV18 CASSSYGADYGYTF
16 TRBJ2-3 TRBV13 CASSSRDRDDTDTQYF
16 TRBJ1-5 TRBV12-3/TRBV12-4 CASSLVTGHSNQPQHF
13 TRBJ1-3 TRBV7-2 CASSNRVGNTIYF
15 TRBJ2-3 TRBV6-4 CASSVLAGATDTQYF
13 TRBJ2-1 TRBV14 CASSQELGNEQFF
16 TRBJ1-1 TRBV7-8 CASSPRGEKMNTEAFF
13 TRBJ2-7 TRBV10-3 CAITERLSYEQYF
17 TRBJ2-7 TRBV15 CATSRDGRGTTNYEQYF
12 TRBJ2-2 TRBV7-2 CASSRQFGELFF
14 TRBJ2-7 TRBV28 CASFSGTGTYEQYF
19 TRBJ2-2 TRBV6-2/TRBV6-3 CASSYFSRGTEKITGELFF
18 TRBJ2-6 TRBV28 CASSLWSGAVPGANVLTF
14 TRBJ1-2 TRBV10-3 CAISESGGLAGYTF
13 TRBJ1-1 TRBV5-4 CASSPGDGTEAFF
14 TRBJ1-2 TRBV7-2 CASSSEIANYGYTF
15 TRBJ1-2 TRBV7-2 CASSSPPGYFYGYTF
13 TRBJ1-2 TRBV12-3/TRBV12-4 CASSYRQGGGYTF
11 TRBJ2-1 TRBV6-8 CASTIYRRKFF
14 TRBJ1-5 TRBV12-3/TRBV12-4 CASSLVPNNQPQHF